Listed here are 17 T cell receptor beta chains from one sample, sequenced in a study of blood T cell repertoires in COVID-19. Method: immunoSEQ multiplex PCR; TCRdb's copy keeps in-frame clones and lacks some. This sample has fewer than 60,000 clones, with approximately 80% found just once. Sequencing input: peripheral blood. These TCRs come from a man younger than 40 with COVID-19, enrolled during active disease.

V and J are TRBV30 and TRBJ1-2; D is perhaps TRBD1 (6 bases). Trimming took off 2 bases at V and 7 bases at J, with 17 bases between the two ends. The CDR3 contains 14 residues. Germline CDR1 is GTSNPN and CDR2 is SVGIG (reference sequence). The CDR3 loop reads CAWSFTGRGGGYTF. CDR3 in DNA: TGTGCCTGGAGTTTCACGGGTCGAGGGGGTGGCTACACCTTC.

This chain links TRBV15 with TRBJ1-4; D is perhaps TRBD1 (6 bases). CDR3 length: 12 residues. The germline CDR1 and CDR2 sequences are LNHNV and YYDKDF (reference sequence). Trimming left V 6 bases short and J 6 bases short, with 8 bases between. CDR3 nucleotides: TGTGCCACCAGGTCAGGGGATGAAAAACTGTTTTTT. It encodes CATRSGDEKLFF.

The chain combines TRBV11-2 with TRBJ2-2; D gene unclear. The CDR3 is made up of 15 amino acids. Germline CDR1 SGHAT, CDR2 FQNNGV. The V end lost 7 bases, the J end lost 2 bases, and 14 bases lay between the germline ends. This CDR3 is CASTLIGSNTGELFF. The CDR3 DNA reads TGTGCCAGCACCTTGATCGGTTCCAACACCGGGGAGCTGTTTTTT.

V gene TRBV10-3 combines with J gene TRBJ2-7; D remains ambiguous. In germline, CDR1 is ENHRY, CDR2 SYGVKD. V lost 3 bases and J 1 base, leaving 7 bases between the germline ends. The CDR3 extends over 13 amino acids. The CDR3 nucleotides read TGTGCCATCAGTGAAGTAGCATCCTACGAGCAGTACTTC. This sequence encodes CAISEVASYEQYF.

This clone was counted between two and nine times. V gene TRBV19 combines with J gene TRBJ2-3; 9 bases are shared with TRBD1. Losses at the gene ends were 6 bases for V and 4 bases for J; bases not matched to a gene: 8. Germline V gene data show CDR1 as LNHDA and CDR2 as SQIVND (reference sequence). The CDR3 runs to 15 residues. CDR3 residues: CASSPPGQGPDTQYF. In DNA form, the CDR3 reads TGTGCCAGTAGCCCTCCGGGACAGGGACCAGATACGCAGTATTTT.

This chain links TRBV19 with TRBJ2-1; D remains unclear. V was pared by 7 bases and J by 2 bases, with 3 bases between. Germline CDR1 is LNHDA and CDR2 is SQIVND (reference sequence). The CDR3 is 11 residues long. The CDR3 region has the DNA TGTGCCAGTAATACCTACAATGAGCAGTTCTTC. Its protein is CASNTYNEQFF.

This chain links TRBV7-2 with TRBJ1-1; D is undetermined. Trimming left V 2 bases short and J 4 bases short, with 8 bases between. Germline lookup yields CDR1 SGHTA and CDR2 FQGNSA. The CDR3 consists of 13 residues. The CDR3 here is CASSLSGTTEAFF. CDR3 nucleotide sequence: TGTGCCAGCAGCTTAAGCGGTACCACTGAAGCTTTCTTT. The full variable domain, with the rest looked up from reference TRBV7-2 and TRBJ1-1, is GAGVSQSPSNKVTEKGKDVELRCDPISGHTALYWYRQSLGQGLEFLIYFQGNSAPDKSGLPSDRFSAERTGGSVSTLTIQRTQQEDSAVYLCASSLSGTTEAFFGQGTRLTVV.

This chain uses TRBV28 with TRBJ2-7; tentative D call: TRBD2 (6 bases). The CDR3 extends over 14 amino acids. V lost 4 bases to trimming and J lost 8 bases, with 18 bases between them. CDR1 MDHEN and CDR2 SYDVKM come from the germline V gene. CDR3 amino acids: CASSWTGLLRQQYF. The CDR3, as DNA: TGTGCCAGCAGTTGGACCGGACTACTCAGACAGCAGTACTTC.

This clone was detected once. The rearrangement joins TRBV6-2 or TRBV6-3 to TRBJ1-2; D call uncertain. Trimming removed 4 bases at V and 2 bases at J, with 8 bases between. The V gene's germline CDR1 is MNHEY and CDR2 SVGEGT. The CDR3 has 13 residues. Here the CDR3 reads CASSWAENYGYTF. DNA for the CDR3: TGTGCCAGCAGTTGGGCAGAAAACTATGGCTACACCTTC.

The chain is built from TRBV10-3 and TRBJ2-7; TRBD1 agrees at 11 bases. Germline CDR1 reads ENHRY; CDR2 reads SYGVKD. The CDR3 loop spans 18 amino acids. V was pared by 4 bases and J by 5 bases, with 16 bases of the junction left unmatched. This CDR3 is CAISGPRLTGTGGNEQYF. The CDR3, as DNA: TGTGCCATCAGTGGACCCCGCCTCACCGGGACAGGGGGGAACGAGCAGTACTTC.

The V gene is TRBV7-8, the J gene TRBJ1-1; D not resolved. Deletions cut 1 base from V and 1 base from J, with 16 bases between. The CDR3 contains 17 residues. Per germline, CDR1 SGHVS and CDR2 FQNEAQ. The CDR3 DNA reads TGTGCCAGCAGCTTAGGTTTTGGGAGGGATCAGAACACTGAAGCTTTCTTT. Translating gives CASSLGFGRDQNTEAFF.

The chain recombines TRBV2 with TRBJ1-2; D is ambiguous. The V and J ends lost 6 bases and 0 bases respectively, with 8 bases between them. CDR1 and CDR2 from the germline V gene are SNHLY and FYNNEI. CDR3 length: 13 amino acids. This CDR3 is CASSSTANYGYTF. CDR3 nucleotides: TGTGCCAGCAGCAGCACAGCTAACTATGGCTACACCTTC. Filled out from reference TRBV2 and TRBJ1-2, the complete variable domain reads EPEVTQTPSHQVTQMGQEVILRCVPISNHLYFYWYRQILGQKVEFLVSFYNNEISEKSEIFDDQFSVERPDGSNFTLKIRSTKLEDSAMYFCASSSTANYGYTFGSGTRLTVV.

V gene TRBV18 combines with J gene TRBJ1-4, with 10 bases fitting TRBD1. CDR3 size: 13 residues. The V and J ends lost 4 bases and 8 bases, in that order; junction bases with no gene match: 1. Looked up from germline, CDR1 is KGHSH and CDR2 is LQKENI. The CDR3 loop reads CASSRGQGEKLFF. The DNA for the CDR3 is TGTGCCAGCTCACGGGGACAGGGGGAAAAACTGTTTTTT.

This clone was recorded once. The chain couples TRBV9 to TRBJ2-2; TRBD2 agrees at 7 bases. The CDR3 has 14 residues. V gave up 9 bases and J gave up 0 bases; unmatched junction bases: 5. CDR1 SGDLS and CDR2 YYNGEE come from the germline V gene. CDR3 in amino acids: CATSGVSNTGELFF. The CDR3 nucleotides are TGTGCCACGAGCGGGGTATCGAACACCGGGGAGCTGTTTTTT.

The rearrangement uses TRBV6-5 and TRBJ1-2; D gene uncertain. Germline V gives CDR1 MNHEY, CDR2 SVGAGI. V dropped 6 bases and J dropped 8 bases, with 10 bases sitting between them. This CDR3 is 11 amino acids long. This CDR3 reads CASSDGWGYTF. CDR3 nucleotides: TGTGCCAGCAGCGACGGGTGGGGCTACACCTTC.

V usage is TRBV4-1 and J usage is TRBJ2-7; weak D call: TRBD1 (6 bases). The CDR3 spans 19 residues. V dropped 1 base and J dropped 2 bases, with 24 bases sitting between them. The V gene's germline CDR1 is MGHRA and CDR2 YSYEKL. The CDR3 DNA reads TGCGCCAGCAGCCAAGTGGCACATTTTAGGGGGTCGTCTACCTACGAGCAGTACTTC. This sequence encodes CASSQVAHFRGSSTYEQYF.

The chain recombines TRBV14 with TRBJ2-7; D perhaps matches TRBD2 (6 bases). V dropped 1 base and J dropped 6 bases, with 16 bases sitting between them. The CDR3 covers 15 residues. CDR1 and CDR2 from the germline V gene are SGHDN and FVKESK. The CDR3 here is CASSQVTSYRAEQYF. In nucleotides, the CDR3 is TGTGCCAGCAGCCAAGTTACTAGCTATCGGGCCGAGCAGTACTTC.